This TCR beta chain was sequenced for a study of cytomegalovirus exposure and HLA in healthy donors. V shed 5 bases and J shed 0 bases, with 7 bases lying between them. The CDR3 sequence is 13 residues long. Use of 60 Vbeta and 13 Jbeta primers characterized the PCR. Profiled with immunoSEQ multiplex PCR; TCRdb holds only in-frame clones, not every one. In total, the table holds 70,000 to 80,000 clones. Details on this clone: What it recognizes is unknown.

Points from the study as a whole: Follow-up analysis later connected one missense variant in DCLRE1C with trimming of TCR beta V- and J-genes.

The sample taken for sequencing was PBMCs. The V call is TRBV23-1, the J call TRBJ1-1; the D gene is possibly TRBD1 (5 bases). TRBV23-1 is an open reading frame, and its role is uncertain. This sequence was found in a man in his forties in good health and CMV-seronegative. CDR3 sequence reads: CASSLQVNTEAFF. The CDR3 region has the DNA TGCGCCAGCAGTTTACAGGTGAACACTGAAGCTTTCTTT.